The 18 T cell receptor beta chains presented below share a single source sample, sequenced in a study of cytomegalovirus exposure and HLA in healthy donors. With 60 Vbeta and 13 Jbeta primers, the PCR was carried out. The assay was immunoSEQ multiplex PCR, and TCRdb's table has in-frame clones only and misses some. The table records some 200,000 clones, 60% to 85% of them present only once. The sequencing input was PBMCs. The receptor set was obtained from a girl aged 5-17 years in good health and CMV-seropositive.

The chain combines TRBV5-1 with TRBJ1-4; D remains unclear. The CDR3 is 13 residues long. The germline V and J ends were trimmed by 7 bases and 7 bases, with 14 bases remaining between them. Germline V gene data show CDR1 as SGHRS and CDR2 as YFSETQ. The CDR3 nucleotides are TGCGCCAGCGCATTGGGTGGGAGTGAAAAACTGTTTTTT. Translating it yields CASALGGSEKLFF.

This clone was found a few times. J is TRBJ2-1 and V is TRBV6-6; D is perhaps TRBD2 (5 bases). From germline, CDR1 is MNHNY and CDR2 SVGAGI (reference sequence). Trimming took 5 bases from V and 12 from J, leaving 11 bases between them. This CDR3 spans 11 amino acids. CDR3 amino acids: CASSLERGQFF. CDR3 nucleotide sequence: TGTGCCAGCAGTCTCGAACGGGGGCAGTTCTTC.

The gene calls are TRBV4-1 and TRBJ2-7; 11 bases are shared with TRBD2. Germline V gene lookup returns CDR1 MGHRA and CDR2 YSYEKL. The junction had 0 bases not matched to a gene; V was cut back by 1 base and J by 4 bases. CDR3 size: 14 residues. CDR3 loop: CASSQGLAGYEQYF. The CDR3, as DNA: TGCGCCAGCAGCCAAGGACTAGCGGGGTACGAGCAGTACTTC.

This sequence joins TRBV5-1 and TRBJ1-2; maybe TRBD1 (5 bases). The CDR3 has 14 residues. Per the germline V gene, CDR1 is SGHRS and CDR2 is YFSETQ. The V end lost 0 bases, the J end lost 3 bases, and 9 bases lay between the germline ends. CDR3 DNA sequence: TGCGCCAGCAGCTTGGATCCGACAGACTATGGCTACACCTTC. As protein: CASSLDPTDYGYTF.

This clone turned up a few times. The CDR3 DNA sequence: TGCGCCAGCACCCCCGGGGGGGGCTACAATGAGCAGTTCTTC. This sequence encodes CASTPGGGYNEQFF. The rearrangement links TRBV10-2 to TRBJ2-1, with 8 nucleotides matching TRBD2. CDR1 WSHSY and CDR2 SAAADI come from the germline V gene. V shed 7 bases, J shed 3 bases, and the junction held 5 bases outside the gene matches. The CDR3 is 14 amino acids.

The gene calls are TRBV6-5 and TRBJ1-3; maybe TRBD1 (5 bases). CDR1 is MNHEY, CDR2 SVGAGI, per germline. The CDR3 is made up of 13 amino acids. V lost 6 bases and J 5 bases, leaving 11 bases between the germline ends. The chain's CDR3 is CASRAGPRNTIYF. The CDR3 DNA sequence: TGTGCCAGCAGAGCGGGACCGAGAAACACCATATATTTT.

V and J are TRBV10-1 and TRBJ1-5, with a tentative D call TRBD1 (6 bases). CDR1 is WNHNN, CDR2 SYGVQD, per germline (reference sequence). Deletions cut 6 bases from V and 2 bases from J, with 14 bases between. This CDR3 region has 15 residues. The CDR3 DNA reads TGCGCCAGCAGCCCAGACAGGACTGGCAATCAGCCCCAGCATTTT. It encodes CASSPDRTGNQPQHF.

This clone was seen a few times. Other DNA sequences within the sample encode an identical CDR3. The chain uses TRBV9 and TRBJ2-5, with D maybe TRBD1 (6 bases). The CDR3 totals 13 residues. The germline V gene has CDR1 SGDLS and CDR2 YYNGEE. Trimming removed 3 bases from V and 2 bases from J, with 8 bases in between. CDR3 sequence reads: CASSGGPQETQYF. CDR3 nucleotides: TGTGCCAGCAGCGGGGGGCCGCAAGAGACCCAGTACTTC.

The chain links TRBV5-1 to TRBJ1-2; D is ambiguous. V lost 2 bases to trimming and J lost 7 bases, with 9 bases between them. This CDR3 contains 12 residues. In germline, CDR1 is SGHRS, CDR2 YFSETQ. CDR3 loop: CASSFEGRGYTF. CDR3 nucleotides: TGCGCCAGCAGCTTCGAGGGCCGTGGCTACACCTTC.

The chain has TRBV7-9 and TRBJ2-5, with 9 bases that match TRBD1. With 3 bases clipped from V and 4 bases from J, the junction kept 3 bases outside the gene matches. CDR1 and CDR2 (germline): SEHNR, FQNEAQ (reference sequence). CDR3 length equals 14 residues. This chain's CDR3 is CASSLDRGPETQYF. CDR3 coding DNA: TGTGCCAGCAGCTTGGACAGGGGCCCAGAGACCCAGTACTTC.

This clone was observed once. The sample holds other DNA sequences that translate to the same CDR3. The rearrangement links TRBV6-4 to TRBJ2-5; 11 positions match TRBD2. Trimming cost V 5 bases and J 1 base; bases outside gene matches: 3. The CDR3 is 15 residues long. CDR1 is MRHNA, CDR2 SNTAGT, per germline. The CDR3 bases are TGTGCCAGCAGTCCCACTAGCGGGGGCCAAGAGACCCAGTACTTC. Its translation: CASSPTSGGQETQYF.

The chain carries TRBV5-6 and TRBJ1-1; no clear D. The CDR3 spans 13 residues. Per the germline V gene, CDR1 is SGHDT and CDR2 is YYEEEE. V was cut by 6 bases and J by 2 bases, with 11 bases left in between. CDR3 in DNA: TGTGCCAGCACCCGGGTGGCTAACACTGAAGCTTTCTTT. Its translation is CASTRVANTEAFF.

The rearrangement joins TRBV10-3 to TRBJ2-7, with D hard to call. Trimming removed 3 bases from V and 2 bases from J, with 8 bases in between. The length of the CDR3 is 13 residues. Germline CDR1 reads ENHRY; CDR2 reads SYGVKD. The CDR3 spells CAISDLAAYEQYF. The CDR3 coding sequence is TGTGCCATCAGTGACCTGGCCGCCTACGAGCAGTACTTC.

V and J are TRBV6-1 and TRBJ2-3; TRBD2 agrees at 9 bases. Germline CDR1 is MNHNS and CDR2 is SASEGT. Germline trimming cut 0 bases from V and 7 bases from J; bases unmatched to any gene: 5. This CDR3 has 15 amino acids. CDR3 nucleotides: TGTGCCAGCAGTGAAGCCGGGACTAGCAGGTATACGCAGTATTTT. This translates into CASSEAGTSRYTQYF.

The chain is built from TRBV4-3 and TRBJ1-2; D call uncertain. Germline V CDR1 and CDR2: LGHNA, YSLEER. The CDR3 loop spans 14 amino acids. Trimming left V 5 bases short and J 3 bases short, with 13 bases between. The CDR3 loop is CASSVFRTYYGYTF. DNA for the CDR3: TGCGCCAGCAGCGTGTTTCGAACATACTATGGCTACACCTTC.

The CDR3 bases are TGTGCCAGCAGCGTAGGACAGATGAACACTGAAGCTTTCTTT. It codes for CASSVGQMNTEAFF. The V call is TRBV9, the J call TRBJ1-1; D is perhaps TRBD1 (5 bases). The CDR3 extends over 14 amino acids. Germline V lookup: CDR1 SGDLS, CDR2 YYNGEE. The V gene lost 0 bases and the J gene lost 0 bases, with 6 bases spanning the gap.

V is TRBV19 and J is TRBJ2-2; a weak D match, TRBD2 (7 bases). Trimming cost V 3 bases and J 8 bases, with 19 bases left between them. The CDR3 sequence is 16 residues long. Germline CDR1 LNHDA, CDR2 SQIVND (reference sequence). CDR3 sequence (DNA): TGTGCCAGTAGTATTTTTATGGGGGGGCGTTCTGGGGAGCTGTTTTTT. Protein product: CASSIFMGGRSGELFF.

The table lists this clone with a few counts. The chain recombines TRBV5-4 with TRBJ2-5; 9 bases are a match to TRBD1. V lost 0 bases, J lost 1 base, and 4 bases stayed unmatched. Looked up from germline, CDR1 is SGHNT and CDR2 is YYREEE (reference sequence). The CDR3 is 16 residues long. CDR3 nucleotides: TGTGCCAGCAGCTTGGGTACAGGGGGCATCCAAGAGACCCAGTACTTC. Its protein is CASSLGTGGIQETQYF.